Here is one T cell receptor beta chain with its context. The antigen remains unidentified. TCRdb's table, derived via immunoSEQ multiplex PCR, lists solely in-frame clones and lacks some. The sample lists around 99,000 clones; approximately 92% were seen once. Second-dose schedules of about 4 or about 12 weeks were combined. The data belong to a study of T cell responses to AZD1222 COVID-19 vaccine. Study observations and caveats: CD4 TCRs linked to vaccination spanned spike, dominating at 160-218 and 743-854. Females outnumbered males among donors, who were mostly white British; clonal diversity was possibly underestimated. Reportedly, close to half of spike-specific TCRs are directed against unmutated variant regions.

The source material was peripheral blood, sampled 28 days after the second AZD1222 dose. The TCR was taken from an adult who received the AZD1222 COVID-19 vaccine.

The CDR3 DNA reads as TGTGCCAGTAGTATAAAGACGGAGGAGACCCAGTACTTC. This sequence encodes CASSIKTEETQYF. J is TRBJ2-5 and V is TRBV19; D uncertain. CDR3 size: 13 residues. V was trimmed by 2 bases and J by 5 bases, leaving 9 bases between them. Germline-derived CDR1 and CDR2 are LNHDA and SQIVND (reference sequence). The full variable domain, with the rest looked up from reference TRBV19 and TRBJ2-5, is DGGITQSPKYLFRKEGQNVTLSCEQNLNHDAMYWYRQDPGQGLRLIYYSQIVNDFQKGDIAEGYSVSREKKESFPLTVTSAQKNPTAFYLCASSIKTEETQYFGPGTRLLVL.